This TCR beta chain was found in a study of cytomegalovirus exposure and HLA in healthy donors. Study-wide results and limits: Whilst most TCR sequences proved rare, a subset of public TCRs occurred across many donors. Three chains tied to CMV proved CMV antigen-specific in vitro.

The table came from immunoSEQ multiplex PCR; TCRdb's copy has only in-frame clones and leaves some out. The data show around 100,000 clones, with about 95% seen just once and 0.8% to 0.9% held by the top ten. V gave up 0 bases and J gave up 6 bases; unmatched junction bases: 8. The CDR3 runs to 15 residues. Germline V gene lookup returns CDR1 SGHRS and CDR2 YFSETQ. An approximately 130-subject validation cohort, separate from the approximately 720-subject first cohort, supplied the donors. Of note for this clone: The antigen remains undetermined.

This sequence originates from a woman younger than 30 in good health and CMV-seronegative. Sequencing used PBMCs. The V call is TRBV5-1, the J call TRBJ1-2; 7 positions agree with TRBD1. The chain's CDR3 is CASSLETGLGDGYTF. The CDR3 nucleotides are TGCGCCAGCAGCTTGGAGACAGGGTTGGGAGATGGCTACACCTTC.